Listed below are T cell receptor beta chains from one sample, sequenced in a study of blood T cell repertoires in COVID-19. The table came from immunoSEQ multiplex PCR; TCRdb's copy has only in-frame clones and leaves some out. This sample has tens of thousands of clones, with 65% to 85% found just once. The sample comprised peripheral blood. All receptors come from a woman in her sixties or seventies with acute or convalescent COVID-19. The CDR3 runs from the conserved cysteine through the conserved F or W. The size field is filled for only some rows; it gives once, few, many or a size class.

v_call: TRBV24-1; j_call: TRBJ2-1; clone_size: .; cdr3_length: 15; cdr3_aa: CATSPSPPNISHQFF
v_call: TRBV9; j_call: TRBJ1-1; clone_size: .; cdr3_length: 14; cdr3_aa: CASSAVFGGTEAFF
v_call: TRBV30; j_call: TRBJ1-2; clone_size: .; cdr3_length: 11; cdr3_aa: CANEEGAGYTF
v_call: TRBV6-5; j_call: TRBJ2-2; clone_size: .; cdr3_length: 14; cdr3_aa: CASRKVRGDGELFF
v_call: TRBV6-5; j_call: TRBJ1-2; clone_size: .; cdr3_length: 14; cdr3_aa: CASIPRGGDYGYTF
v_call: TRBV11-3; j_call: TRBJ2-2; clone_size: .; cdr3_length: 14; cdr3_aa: CASSSLVNTGELFF
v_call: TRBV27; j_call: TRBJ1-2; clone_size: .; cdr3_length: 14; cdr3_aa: CASSLQGTRRGYTF
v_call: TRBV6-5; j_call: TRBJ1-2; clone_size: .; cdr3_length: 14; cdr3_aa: CASRNDRTYYGYTF
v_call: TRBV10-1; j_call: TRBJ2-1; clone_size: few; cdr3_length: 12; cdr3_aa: CASSESSYEQFF
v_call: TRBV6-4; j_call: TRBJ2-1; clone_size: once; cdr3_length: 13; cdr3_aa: CASSELQGSEQFF
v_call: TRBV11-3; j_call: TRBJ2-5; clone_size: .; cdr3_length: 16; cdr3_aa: CASSLGAVGSQETQYF
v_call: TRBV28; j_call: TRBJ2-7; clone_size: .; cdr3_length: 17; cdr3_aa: CASSLAVGQGSPYEQYF
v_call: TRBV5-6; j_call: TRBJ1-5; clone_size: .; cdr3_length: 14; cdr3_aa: CASSLRGSNQPQHF
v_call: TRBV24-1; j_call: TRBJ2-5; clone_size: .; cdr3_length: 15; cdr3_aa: CATSEPAGSQETQYF
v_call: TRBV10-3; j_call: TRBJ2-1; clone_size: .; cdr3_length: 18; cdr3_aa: CAISGTSGSGVRYNEQFF
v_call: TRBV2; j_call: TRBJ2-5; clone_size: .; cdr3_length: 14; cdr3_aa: CASSRGGQGETQYF
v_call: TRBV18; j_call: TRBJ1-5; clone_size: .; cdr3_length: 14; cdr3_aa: CASSRQGSNQPQHF
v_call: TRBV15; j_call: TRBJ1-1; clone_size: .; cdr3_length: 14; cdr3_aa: CATSRDRVRAEAFF
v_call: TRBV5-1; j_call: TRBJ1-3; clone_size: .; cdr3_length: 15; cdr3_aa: CASSLAGGSGNTIYF
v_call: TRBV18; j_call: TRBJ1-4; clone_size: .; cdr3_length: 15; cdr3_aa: CASSAIQGANEKLFF
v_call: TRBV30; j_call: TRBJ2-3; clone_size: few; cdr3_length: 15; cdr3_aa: CAWSVSGSSTDTQYF
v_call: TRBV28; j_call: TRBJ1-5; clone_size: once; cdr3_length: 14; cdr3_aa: CASSFDSGNQPQHF
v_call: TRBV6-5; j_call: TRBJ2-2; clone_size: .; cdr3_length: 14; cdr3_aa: CASSYSTGGRGLFF
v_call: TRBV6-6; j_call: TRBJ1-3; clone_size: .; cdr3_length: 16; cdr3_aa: CASTFLTGVSGNTIYF